This section outlines one T cell receptor (beta chain) sequence together with its context. The CDR3 has 14 amino acids. Germline CDR1 SGHVS, CDR2 FNYEAQ. Trimming pared 6 bases from V and 4 bases from J, leaving 13 bases between. This sample is part of a study of blood T cell repertoires in COVID-19. For the study at large: The samples span acute and convalescent COVID-19 from the United States, Italy and Spain.

Clones were read by immunoSEQ multiplex PCR, and TCRdb kept only the in-frame ones, dropping some. Of about 80,000 clones detected, around 76% appear once; the ten largest clones hold about 16%. The sequence came from a human donor in a cohort sampled during active COVID-19. The sample taken for sequencing was peripheral blood. This chain uses TRBV7-6 with TRBJ2-1; TRBD1 is a possible D gene (7 bases). The CDR3 DNA reads as TGTGCCAGCAGTAGAGCAGGGGGGTACAATGAGCAGTTCTTC. Residues: CASSRAGGYNEQFF.